These 16 T cell receptor beta chains came from one sample sequenced in a study of cytomegalovirus exposure and HLA in healthy donors. 13 Jbeta primers and 60 Vbeta primers were used for the PCR. Method: immunoSEQ multiplex PCR; TCRdb's copy keeps in-frame clones and lacks some. Of about 140,000 clones listed, roughly 77% are singletons. The source material was PBMCs. These receptors all stem from a female donor in good health and CMV-seronegative.

The J gene is TRBJ2-7, the V gene TRBV6-1, with 9 bases that match TRBD2. The germline CDR1 and CDR2 sequences are MNHNS and SASEGT. J gave up 9 bases and V 7 bases, and 16 bases lay outside the gene matches. The CDR3 runs to 15 residues. CDR3 sequence (DNA): TGTGCCAGCACTACCACAGCGGGAGGCCCAGCTAGGCAGTACTTC. Encoded protein: CASTTTAGGPARQYF.

This clone was seen only once. This chain links TRBV7-9 with TRBJ2-5, with 8 nucleotides matching TRBD1. V was pared by 5 bases and J by 1 base, with 6 bases of the junction left unmatched. The CDR3 has 15 residues. Germline values: CDR1 SEHNR, CDR2 FQNEAQ (reference sequence). Written as DNA, the CDR3 is TGTGCCAGCAGCCCCCGGGACAGGCGCCAAGAGACCCAGTACTTC. Translated, it gives CASSPRDRRQETQYF.

The chain has TRBV6-6 and TRBJ2-7; D might be TRBD2 (5 bases). The CDR3 loop spans 15 amino acids. Germline values: CDR1 MNHNY, CDR2 SVGAGI (reference sequence). Trimming took 6 bases from V and 0 from J, leaving 15 bases between them. CDR3 bases: TGTGCCAGCAGCCCGGGATCCGAGGGCTCCTACGAGCAGTACTTC. It encodes CASSPGSEGSYEQYF.

The chain has TRBV11-3 and TRBJ2-7; D may be TRBD1 (5 bases). From germline, CDR1 is SGHNT and CDR2 YENEEA. V was shortened by 3 bases and J by 2 bases, with 14 bases between the two germline ends. The CDR3 totals 15 residues. CDR3 bases: TGTGCCAGCAGCTTTGGCTTTGGGGCCGCCTACGAGCAGTACTTC. It translates to CASSFGFGAAYEQYF.

The chain couples TRBV7-8 to TRBJ1-1; TRBD1 aligns across 9 bases. Trimming took 4 bases from V and 7 from J; bases not matched to a gene: 7. The V gene's germline CDR1 is SGHVS and CDR2 FQNEAQ. There are 14 residues in the CDR3. In DNA, the CDR3 is TGTGCCAGCAGCTCGGGACAGGGAGTAGGTGAAGCTTTCTTT. Its translation: CASSSGQGVGEAFF.

The rearrangement links TRBV29-1 to TRBJ1-1; tentatively, D is TRBD1 (6 bases). V was pared by 3 bases and J by 6 bases, with 20 bases between. Germline assignment: CDR1 SQVTM and CDR2 ANQGSEA. The CDR3 consists of 15 residues. CDR3 nucleotides: TGCAGCGTTGAGGGTAAGGGGGGGATCTCGTCTGAAGCTTTCTTT. Protein product: CSVEGKGGISSEAFF.

The V and J genes are TRBV9 and TRBJ1-3; unclear D gene. Deletions cut 1 base from V and 0 bases from J, with 5 bases between. The CDR3 has 14 residues. Germline loops: CDR1 SGDLS, CDR2 YYNGEE. This chain's CDR3 is CASSVLSSGNTIYF. In DNA, the CDR3 is TGTGCCAGCAGCGTACTGAGCTCTGGAAACACCATATATTTT.

V and J are TRBV4-2 and TRBJ2-7; 9 bases line up with TRBD2. The length of the CDR3 is 15 residues. The germline gives CDR1 LGHNA, CDR2 YNFKEQ. V lost 4 bases, J lost 4 bases, and 8 bases stayed unmatched. CDR3 protein: CASSPVAGGAYEQYF. Written as DNA, the CDR3 is TGTGCCAGCAGCCCAGTCGCGGGAGGGGCATACGAGCAGTACTTC.

The chain has TRBV23-1 and TRBJ1-1, with TRBD1 matching 9 bases. TRBV23-1 is an ORF, and what it does is uncertain. The CDR3 totals 14 residues. J lost 5 bases, V lost 8 bases, and 9 bases had no gene match. DNA of the CDR3: TGCGCCAGCCCCCGGGACAGGGATTTAACTGAAGCTTTCTTT. It specifies CASPRDRDLTEAFF.

The CDR3 region has the DNA TGTGCCAGCAGCTCCCGGACAGGGGGCTACGAGCAGTACTTC. Its translation: CASSSRTGGYEQYF. This chain uses TRBV11-3 with TRBJ2-7, with 10 bases fitting TRBD1. J gave up 3 bases and V 4 bases, and 3 bases lay outside the gene matches. CDR3 size: 14 residues. The V gene's germline CDR1 is SGHNT and CDR2 YENEEA.

Notes on this clone: The junction departs from germline at one end; a sequencing error may be responsible. The chain links TRBV7-7 to TRBJ2-7, with 7 bases matching TRBD1. The CDR3 contains 13 residues. In germline, CDR1 is SSHAT, CDR2 FNYEAQ (reference sequence). The CDR3 protein is CASSRDRGYEQYF. The CDR3 nucleotides read TGTGCTAGCAGCCGGGACAGAGGATACGAGCAGTACTTC.

The DNA for the CDR3 is TGTGCCAGCAGCTCGAAGTACAGGGAGGGAGCTTTCTTT. Protein product: CASSSKYREGAFF. This chain joins TRBV7-8 and TRBJ1-1; TRBD1 is a possible D gene (6 bases). Trimming took 4 bases from V and 10 from J, leaving 16 bases between them. Germline V lookup: CDR1 SGHVS, CDR2 FQNEAQ. There are 13 residues in the CDR3.

The V gene is TRBV5-1, the J gene TRBJ2-7; TRBD1 might be the D (6 bases). Trimming took 4 bases from V and 7 from J, leaving 12 bases between them. Germline V gives CDR1 SGHRS, CDR2 YFSETQ. The CDR3 sequence is 12 residues long. CDR3 sequence: CASSTGLGEQYF. For the CDR3, the DNA is TGCGCCAGCAGCACAGGGCTTGGGGAGCAGTACTTC.

Concerning this clone itself: This sample includes further DNA sequences coding for the same CDR3. V and J are TRBV19 and TRBJ1-1; 9 nucleotides agree with TRBD1. Germline V lookup: CDR1 LNHDA, CDR2 SQIVND (reference sequence). The CDR3 runs to 14 residues. The V gene end was trimmed by 4 bases and the J gene end by 1 base; junction bases not matched to a gene: 1. Here the CDR3 reads CASSTGQGNTEAFF. CDR3 nucleotides: TGTGCCAGTAGTACGGGACAGGGGAACACTGAAGCTTTCTTT.

This chain joins TRBV5-4 and TRBJ2-7; 7 nucleotides agree with TRBD1. V lost 4 bases, J lost 3 bases, and 1 base stayed unmatched. There are 12 residues in the CDR3. Germline V gene sequence: CDR1 SGHNT, CDR2 YYREEE (reference sequence). CDR3 in amino acids: CASSRDSYEQYF. CDR3 in DNA: TGTGCCAGCAGCAGGGACAGCTACGAGCAGTACTTC.

This CDR3 reads CASLSNVVPQHF. In DNA form, the CDR3 reads TGTGCCAGCCTATCCAATGTTGTGCCCCAGCATTTT. V gene TRBV9 combines with J gene TRBJ1-5; D is uncertain. This CDR3 is 12 amino acids long. CDR1 and CDR2 from the germline V gene are SGDLS and YYNGEE. V was clipped by 7 bases and J by 9 bases, with 14 bases between them.